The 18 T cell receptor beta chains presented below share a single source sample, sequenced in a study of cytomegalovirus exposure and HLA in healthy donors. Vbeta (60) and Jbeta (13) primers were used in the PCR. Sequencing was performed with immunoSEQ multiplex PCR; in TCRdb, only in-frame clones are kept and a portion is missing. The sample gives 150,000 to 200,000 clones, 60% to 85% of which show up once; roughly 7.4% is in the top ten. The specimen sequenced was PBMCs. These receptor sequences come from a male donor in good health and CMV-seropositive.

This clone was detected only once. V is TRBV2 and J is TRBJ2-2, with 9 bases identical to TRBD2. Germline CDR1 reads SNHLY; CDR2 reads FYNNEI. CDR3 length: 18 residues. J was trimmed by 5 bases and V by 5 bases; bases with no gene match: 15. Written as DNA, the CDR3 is TGTGCCAGCAGTTACGGAGGCGGGGGGGGGATTGGAACCGGGGAGCTGTTTTTT. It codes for CASSYGGGGGIGTGELFF.

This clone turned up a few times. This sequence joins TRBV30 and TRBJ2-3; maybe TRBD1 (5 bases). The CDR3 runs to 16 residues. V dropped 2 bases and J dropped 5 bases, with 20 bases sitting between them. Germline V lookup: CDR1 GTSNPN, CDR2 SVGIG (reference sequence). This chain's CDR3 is CAWSRGGAVSLDTQYF. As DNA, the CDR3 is TGTGCCTGGAGTAGGGGTGGGGCAGTTAGTTTAGATACGCAGTATTTT.

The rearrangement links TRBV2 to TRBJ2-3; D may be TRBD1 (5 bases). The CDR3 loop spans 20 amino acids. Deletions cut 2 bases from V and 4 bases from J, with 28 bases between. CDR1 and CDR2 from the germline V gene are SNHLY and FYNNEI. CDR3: CASSERQTGWTSFQADTQYF. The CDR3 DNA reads TGTGCCAGCAGTGAACGCCAAACGGGCTGGACATCCTTCCAGGCAGATACGCAGTATTTT.

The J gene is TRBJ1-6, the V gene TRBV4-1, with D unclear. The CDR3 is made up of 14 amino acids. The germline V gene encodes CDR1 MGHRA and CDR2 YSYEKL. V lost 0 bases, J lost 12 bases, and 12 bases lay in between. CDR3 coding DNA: TGCGCCAGCAGCCAAGATACCGCCGGACTACCCCTCCACTTT. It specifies CASSQDTAGLPLHF.

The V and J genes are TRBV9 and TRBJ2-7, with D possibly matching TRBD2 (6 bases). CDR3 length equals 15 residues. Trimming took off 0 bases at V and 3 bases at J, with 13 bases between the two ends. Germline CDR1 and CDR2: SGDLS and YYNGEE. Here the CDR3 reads CASSVGQGGVYEQYF. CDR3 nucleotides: TGTGCCAGCAGCGTAGGGCAGGGCGGGGTCTACGAGCAGTACTTC. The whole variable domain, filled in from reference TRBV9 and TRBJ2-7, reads DSGVTQTPKHLITATGQRVTLRCSPRSGDLSVYWYQQSLDQGLQFLIQYYNGEERAKGNILERFSAQQFPDLHSELNLSSLELGDSALYFCASSVGQGGVYEQYFGPGTRLTVT.

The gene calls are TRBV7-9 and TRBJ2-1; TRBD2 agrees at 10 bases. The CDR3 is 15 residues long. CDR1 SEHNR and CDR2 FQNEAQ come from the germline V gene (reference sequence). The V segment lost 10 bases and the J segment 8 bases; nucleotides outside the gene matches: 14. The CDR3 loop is CATAAGGPWEDEQFF. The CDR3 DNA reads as TGTGCCACGGCAGCGGGGGGGCCATGGGAAGATGAGCAGTTCTTC. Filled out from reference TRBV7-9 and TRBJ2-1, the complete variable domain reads DTGVSQNPRHKITKRGQNVTFRCDPISEHNRLYWYRQTLGQGPEFLTYFQNEAQLEKSRLLSDRFSAERPKGSFSTLEIQRTEQGDSAMYLCATAAGGPWEDEQFFGPGTRLTVL.

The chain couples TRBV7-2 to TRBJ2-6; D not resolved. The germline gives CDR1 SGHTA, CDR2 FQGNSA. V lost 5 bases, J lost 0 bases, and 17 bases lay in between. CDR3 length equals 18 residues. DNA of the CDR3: TGTGCCAGCAGCACTCCGGGTCAGCAACACTCTGGGGCCAACGTCCTGACTTTC. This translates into CASSTPGQQHSGANVLTF.

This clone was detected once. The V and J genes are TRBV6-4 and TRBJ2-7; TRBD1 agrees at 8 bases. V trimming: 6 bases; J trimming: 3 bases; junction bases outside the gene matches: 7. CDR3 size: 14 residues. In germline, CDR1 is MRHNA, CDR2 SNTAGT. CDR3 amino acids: CASRGQDSLYEQYF. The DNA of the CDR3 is TGTGCCAGCAGGGGACAGGATTCCCTCTACGAGCAGTACTTC.

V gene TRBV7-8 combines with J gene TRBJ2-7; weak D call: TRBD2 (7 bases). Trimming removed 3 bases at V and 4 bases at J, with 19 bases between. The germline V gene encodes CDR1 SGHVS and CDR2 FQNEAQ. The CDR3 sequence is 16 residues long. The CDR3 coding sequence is TGTGCCAGCAGCTTCCCTGGTGGGGGGGCAGTGTACGAGCAGTACTTC. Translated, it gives CASSFPGGGAVYEQYF.

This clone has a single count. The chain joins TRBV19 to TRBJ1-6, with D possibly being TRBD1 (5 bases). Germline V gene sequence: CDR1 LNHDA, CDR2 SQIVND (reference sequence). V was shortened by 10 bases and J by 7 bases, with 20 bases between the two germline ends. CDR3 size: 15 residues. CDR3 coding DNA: TGTGCCACTCAATCATCGATTACAGGCAATTCACCCCTCCACTTT. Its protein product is CATQSSITGNSPLHF.

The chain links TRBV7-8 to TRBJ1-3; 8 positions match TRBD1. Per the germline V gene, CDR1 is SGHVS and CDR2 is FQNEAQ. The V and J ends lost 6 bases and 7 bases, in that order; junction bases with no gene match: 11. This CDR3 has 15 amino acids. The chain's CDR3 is CASSWGDRGRNTIYF. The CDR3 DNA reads TGTGCCAGCAGTTGGGGAGACAGGGGTCGGAACACCATATATTTT.

Here the CDR3 reads CASSRGGPTDEQYF. The CDR3 DNA reads as TGCGCCAGCAGCCGAGGGGGCCCAACTGACGAGCAGTACTTC. The chain has TRBV5-1 and TRBJ2-7; TRBD1 agrees at 7 bases. In germline, CDR1 is SGHRS, CDR2 YFSETQ. The CDR3 consists of 14 residues. J lost 5 bases, V lost 4 bases, and 9 bases had no gene match.

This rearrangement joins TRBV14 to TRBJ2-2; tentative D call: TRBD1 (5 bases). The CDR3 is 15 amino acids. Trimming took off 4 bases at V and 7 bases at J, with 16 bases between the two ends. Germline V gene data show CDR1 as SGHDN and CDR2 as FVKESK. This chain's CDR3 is CASSLDQGKGGELFF. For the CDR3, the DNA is TGTGCCAGCAGCCTCGACCAGGGAAAGGGCGGGGAGCTGTTTTTT.

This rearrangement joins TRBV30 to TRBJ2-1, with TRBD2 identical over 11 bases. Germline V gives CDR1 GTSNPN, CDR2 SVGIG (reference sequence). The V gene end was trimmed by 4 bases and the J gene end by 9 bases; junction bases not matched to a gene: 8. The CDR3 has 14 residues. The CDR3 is CAWKVAGGPGEQFF. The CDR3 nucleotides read TGTGCCTGGAAGGTAGCGGGGGGGCCCGGTGAGCAGTTCTTC.

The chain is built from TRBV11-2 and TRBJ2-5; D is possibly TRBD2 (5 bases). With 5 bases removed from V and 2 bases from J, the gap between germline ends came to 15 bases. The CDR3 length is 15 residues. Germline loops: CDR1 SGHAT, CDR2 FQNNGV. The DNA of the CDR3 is TGTGCCAGCAGCCAAATTCGGGGTAGGCAAGAGACCCAGTACTTC. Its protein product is CASSQIRGRQETQYF.

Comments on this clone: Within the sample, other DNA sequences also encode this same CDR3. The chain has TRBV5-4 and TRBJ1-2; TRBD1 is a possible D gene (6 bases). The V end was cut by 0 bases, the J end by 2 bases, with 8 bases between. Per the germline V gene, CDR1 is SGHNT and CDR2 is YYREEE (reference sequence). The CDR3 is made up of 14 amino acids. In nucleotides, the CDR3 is TGTGCCAGCAGCTTGGTTGGGGGCAACTATGGCTACACCTTC. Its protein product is CASSLVGGNYGYTF.

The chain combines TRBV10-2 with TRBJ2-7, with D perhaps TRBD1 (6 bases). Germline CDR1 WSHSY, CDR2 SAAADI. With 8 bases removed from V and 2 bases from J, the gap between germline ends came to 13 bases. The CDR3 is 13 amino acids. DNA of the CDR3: TGCGCCAGCTTGGGACAACAACCCTACGAGCAGTACTTC. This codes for CASLGQQPYEQYF.

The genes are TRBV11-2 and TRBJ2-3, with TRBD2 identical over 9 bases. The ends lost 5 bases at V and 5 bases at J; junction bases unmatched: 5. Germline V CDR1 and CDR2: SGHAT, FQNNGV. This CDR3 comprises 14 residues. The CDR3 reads CASSPILAGDTQYF. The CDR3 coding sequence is TGTGCCAGCAGCCCAATACTAGCGGGAGATACGCAGTATTTT.